This T cell receptor (beta chain) was found in a study of T cells in Graves' hyperthyroidism and ophthalmopathy. General study findings and limits: Blood also showed most of the thyroid clonotypes that were expanded above 0.001.

This clonotype has at least ten counts. Antigen specificity is unknown. Amplified TCR beta CDR3 regions came from RNA transcripts. Researchers ran a first-round RT-PCR on the TCR CDR3 using the HTBI primer set. TCRdb reanalysed the multiplex PCR reads using MiXCR and keeps one entry per CDR3 protein. The repertoire holds fewer than 110,000 distinct CDR3 sequences, with approximately 15% as singletons. The V and J ends lost 6 bases and 2 bases respectively, with 16 bases between them. The CDR3 has 15 amino acids. Germline assignment: CDR1 MDHEN and CDR2 SYDVKM. Subjects aged 18 to 65 presented with newly diagnosed hyperthyroidism of less than 2 months' duration. Diagnosis rested on symptoms, serum thyroxine and TRAb, thyroid ultrasound, and orbital computed tomography.

The specimen sequenced was blood. The chain couples TRBV28 to TRBJ2-5; D is unclear. This receptor was taken from a woman aged 45-65 years with Graves' hyperthyroidism. DNA of the CDR3: TGTGCCAGCAGCCCCCTTTACCCACAACAAGAGACCCAGTACTTC. Translating it yields CASSPLYPQQETQYF. The full variable domain, rest sourced from reference TRBV28 and TRBJ2-5, is DVKVTQSSRYLVKRTGEKVFLECVQDMDHENMFWYRQDPGLGLRLIYFSYDVKMKEKGDIPEGYSVSREKKERFSLILESASTNQTSMYLCASSPLYPQQETQYFGPGTRLLVL.